This is a list of T cell receptor beta chains from one sample in a study of blood T cell repertoires in COVID-19. TCRdb's copy holds only in-frame clones and misses some; the assay was immunoSEQ multiplex PCR. The sample holds 430,000 or so clones; more than 70% are singletons and the top ten take 1.4%. Sequenced material: PBMCs or T cells enriched from blood (not recorded which). These TCRs come from a woman younger than 30 who had been exposed to COVID-19. Both conserved end residues are part of each CDR3. D genes are given only for firm matches. The size entry is marked missing in some rows and otherwise reads once, few, many or a size class.

clone_size	v_call	j_call	d_call	cdr3_nt	cdr3_aa
few	TRBV28	TRBJ1-1	.	TGTGCCAGCAGTTCCCGGGACACCCGAGGGACTGAAGCTTTCTTT	CASSSRDTRGTEAFF
.	TRBV13	TRBJ2-7	TRBD2	TGTGCCAGCAGCCCCCCAGGGAGGGACGAGCAGTACTTC	CASSPPGRDEQYF
.	TRBV6-5	TRBJ1-1	.	TGTGCCAGCAGATTTTCAGAGGGCTTGAACACTGAAGCTTTCTTT	CASRFSEGLNTEAFF
.	TRBV18	TRBJ2-5	.	TGTGCCAGCTCACCAGGGGGGAGAGAGACCCAGTACTTC	CASSPGGRETQYF
.	TRBV7-2	TRBJ2-4	TRBD2	TGTGCCAGCAGCCCGGTTAGCGGGCACATTCAGTACTTC	CASSPVSGHIQYF
.	TRBV6-5	TRBJ2-1	TRBD1	TGTGCCAGCAGTTTGGACAGGGTAATTAATGAGCAGTTCTTC	CASSLDRVINEQFF
.	TRBV5-1	TRBJ2-2	.	TGCGCCAGCAGCTTGGGACAGGCAACCGGGGAGCTGTTTTTT	CASSLGQATGELFF
.	TRBV5-5	TRBJ2-7	.	TGTGCCAGCAGCTTGGCAGTCTTGTACGAGCAGTACTTC	CASSLAVLYEQYF
.	TRBV28	TRBJ2-5	.	TGTGCCAGCAGTTTGGCCACCTTCAAAGAGACCCAGTACTTC	CASSLATFKETQYF
few	TRBV29-1	TRBJ2-1	TRBD2	TGCAGCGTTGAAGATCAAGGACTAGCGGGGTACAATGAGCAGTTCTTC	CSVEDQGLAGYNEQFF
.	TRBV27	TRBJ2-1	.	TGTGCCAGCAGTTCCTCCGGGACTCGCAGAGCGGGTGAGCAGTTCTTC	CASSSSGTRRAGEQFF
.	TRBV5-6	TRBJ1-1	.	TGTGCCAGCAGCTTGGGGGACTACACTGAAGCTTTCTTT	CASSLGDYTEAFF
.	TRBV29-1	TRBJ2-3	.	TGCAGCGTTGTCTTAAGGCCGGAGGGGACAGATACGCAGTATTTT	CSVVLRPEGTDTQYF
.	TRBV19	TRBJ1-3	.	TGTGCCAGTAGTATAGCCCAGGGCTCTGGAAACACCATATATTTT	CASSIAQGSGNTIYF
.	TRBV20-1	TRBJ2-1	TRBD2	TGCAGTGCTAGTATCCCGAGCGGGAGGAAATCCTCCTACAATGAGCAGTTCTTC	CSASIPSGRKSSYNEQFF
.	TRBV28	TRBJ2-7	TRBD1	TGTGCCAGCAGTTTCTCTCCTGGACAGGGCTACGAGCAGTACTTC	CASSFSPGQGYEQYF
.	TRBV18	TRBJ1-4	TRBD1	TGTGCCAGCTCTCCGAGACAGGGGGCTTCAGCAACTAATGAAAAACTGTTTTTT	CASSPRQGASATNEKLFF
.	TRBV29-1	TRBJ2-3	.	TGCAGTGGAAGGACAGACCACACAGATACGCAGTATTTT	CSGRTDHTDTQYF
few	TRBV4-2	TRBJ2-7	TRBD1	TGTGCCAGCAGCCAAGATTTTGGCCCGGGACAGGTGGGGCTTTACGAGCAGTACTTC	CASSQDFGPGQVGLYEQYF
.	TRBV28	TRBJ1-5	TRBD1	TGTGCCAGCAGTTCGTCGACAGGGGAGCGGCCCCAGCATTTT	CASSSSTGERPQHF
.	TRBV7-8	TRBJ2-7	TRBD1	TGTGCCAGCAGAGGACAGGGCCCTATGTACGAGCAGTACTTC	CASRGQGPMYEQYF
.	TRBV7-2	TRBJ1-1	TRBD1	TGTGCCAGCAGCTTCGACAGGGGGCTGGGTGAAGCTTTCTTT	CASSFDRGLGEAFF
.	TRBV7-8	TRBJ2-1	TRBD2	TGTGCCAGCAGCCATAGGCGGGAGGGAACTAACAATGAGCAGTTCTTC	CASSHRREGTNNEQFF
.	TRBV11-2	TRBJ1-2	TRBD1	TGTGCCAGCAGCTTAGGTTTCGACAGGGGGTCCGGCTACACCTTC	CASSLGFDRGSGYTF
.	TRBV28	TRBJ1-4	.	TGTGCCAGCAGTTTATCCTCCACGGGAAGGGAAGGTGAAAAACTGTTTTTT	CASSLSSTGREGEKLFF
medium-sized	TRBV27	TRBJ2-7	.	TGTGCCAGCAGGACCGGAGGGGTCAACGAGCAGTACTTC	CASRTGGVNEQYF
.	TRBV14	TRBJ1-1	TRBD1	TGTGCCAGCAGCCGATGGACAGGGCGGACTGAAGCTTTCTTT	CASSRWTGRTEAFF